A single sample is the source of the 5 T cell receptor beta chains below, sequenced in a study of blood T cell repertoires in COVID-19. The method was immunoSEQ multiplex PCR; TCRdb's version includes in-frame clones alone and lacks a portion of them. The table has over 300,000 clones, around 90% seen once. The sample was peripheral blood. The receptors originated from a man between 18 and 35 years old with active or convalescent COVID-19.

The chain joins TRBV15 to TRBJ2-4; D gene uncertain. The CDR3 spans 12 residues. V was shortened by 4 bases and J by 5 bases, with 6 bases between the two germline ends. Germline CDR1 and CDR2: LNHNV and YYDKDF (reference sequence). CDR3 amino acids: CATSTLQNIQYF. In nucleotides, the CDR3 is TGTGCCACCAGCACCCTTCAAAACATTCAGTACTTC.

A few counts support this clone. The sample contains more than one DNA sequence encoding this CDR3. The chain employs TRBV5-1 and TRBJ2-3; 8 nucleotides agree with TRBD2. J lost 6 bases, V lost 0 bases, and 6 bases had no gene match. This CDR3 comprises 15 residues. From germline, CDR1 is SGHRS and CDR2 YFSETQ. The DNA for the CDR3 is TGCGCCAGCAGCTTGGCCGGCGGGGGGACGGATACGCAGTATTTT. It specifies CASSLAGGGTDTQYF.

Notes on this clone: Other nucleotide sequences from this sample produce the same CDR3. The chain is built from TRBV4-3 and TRBJ2-3; 7 bases map to TRBD1. Trimming cost V 1 base and J 0 bases; bases outside gene matches: 4. Germline assignment: CDR1 LGHNA and CDR2 YSLEER. CDR3 length equals 16 residues. This CDR3 is CASSQVPGGSTDTQYF. The DNA for the CDR3 is TGCGCCAGCAGCCAAGTTCCAGGGGGTAGCACAGATACGCAGTATTTT.

This clone appeared a single time. The chain links TRBV19 to TRBJ2-1, with D tentatively TRBD2 (6 bases). The ends were cut back, 3 bases at V and 0 bases at J, with 9 bases in the middle. Germline CDR1 reads LNHDA; CDR2 reads SQIVND (reference sequence). The CDR3 sequence is 15 residues long. CDR3 region: CASSILATSYNEQFF. CDR3 nucleotide sequence: TGTGCCAGTAGTATCCTAGCGACCTCCTACAATGAGCAGTTCTTC.

The chain combines TRBV19 with TRBJ1-5; 8 bases align to TRBD1. Per the germline V gene, CDR1 is LNHDA and CDR2 is SQIVND (reference sequence). V lost 6 bases to trimming and J lost 6 bases; unmatched junction nucleotides: 4. This CDR3 comprises 13 residues. CDR3 residues: CASSQGASQPQHF. CDR3 sequence (DNA): TGTGCCAGTAGCCAGGGGGCTAGTCAGCCCCAGCATTTT.